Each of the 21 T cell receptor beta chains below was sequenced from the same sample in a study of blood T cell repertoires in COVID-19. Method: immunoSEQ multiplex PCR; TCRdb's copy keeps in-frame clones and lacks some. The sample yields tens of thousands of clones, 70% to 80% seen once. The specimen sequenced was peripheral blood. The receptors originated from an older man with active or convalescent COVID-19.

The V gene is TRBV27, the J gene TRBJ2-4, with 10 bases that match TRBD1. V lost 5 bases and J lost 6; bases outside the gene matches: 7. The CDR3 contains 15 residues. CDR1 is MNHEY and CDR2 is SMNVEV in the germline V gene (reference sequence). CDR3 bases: TGTGCCAGCAGTCCGGGACAGGGGTACAGAAACATTCAGTACTTC. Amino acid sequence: CASSPGQGYRNIQYF.

DNA of the CDR3: TGTGCCAGCAGCTTAGATGTCGGACACTCTGGAAACACCATATATTTT. It encodes CASSLDVGHSGNTIYF. V gene TRBV7-9 combines with J gene TRBJ1-3, with D perhaps matching TRBD1 (5 bases). V shed 1 base and J shed 0 bases, with 10 bases lying between them. The CDR3 loop spans 16 amino acids. Germline loops: CDR1 SEHNR, CDR2 FQNEAQ (reference sequence).

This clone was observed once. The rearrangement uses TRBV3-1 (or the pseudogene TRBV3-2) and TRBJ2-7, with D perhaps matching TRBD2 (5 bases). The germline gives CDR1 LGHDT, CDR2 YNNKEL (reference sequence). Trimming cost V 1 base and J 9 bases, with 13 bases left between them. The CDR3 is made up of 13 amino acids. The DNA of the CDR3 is TGTGCCAGCAGCCAAGTCCCGGGGTTAGGGCAGTACTTC. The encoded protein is CASSQVPGLGQYF.

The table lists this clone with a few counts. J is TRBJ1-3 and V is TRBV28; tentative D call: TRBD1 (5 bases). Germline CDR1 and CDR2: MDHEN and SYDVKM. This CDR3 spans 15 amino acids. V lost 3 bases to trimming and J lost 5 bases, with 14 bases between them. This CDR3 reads CASSLAREGRNTIYF. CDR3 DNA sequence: TGTGCCAGCAGTTTGGCCAGGGAAGGCAGAAACACCATATATTTT.

In DNA form, the CDR3 reads TGCAGTGCTAGTAGGGCTAGCGGGGGGCTCAATGAGCAGTTCTTC. As protein: CSASRASGGLNEQFF. The gene calls are TRBV20-1 and TRBJ2-1; 11 positions agree with TRBD2. The CDR3 sequence is 15 residues long. Unmatched junction bases numbered 7, after V lost 3 bases and J lost 6 bases. In germline, CDR1 is DFQATT, CDR2 SNEGSKA (reference sequence).

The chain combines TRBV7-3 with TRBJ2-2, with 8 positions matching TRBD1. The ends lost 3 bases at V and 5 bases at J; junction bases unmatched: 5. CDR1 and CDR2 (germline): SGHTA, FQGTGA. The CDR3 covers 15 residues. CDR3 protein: CASSFGTGDTGELFF. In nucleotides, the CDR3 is TGTGCCAGCAGCTTCGGGACAGGCGATACCGGGGAGCTGTTTTTT.

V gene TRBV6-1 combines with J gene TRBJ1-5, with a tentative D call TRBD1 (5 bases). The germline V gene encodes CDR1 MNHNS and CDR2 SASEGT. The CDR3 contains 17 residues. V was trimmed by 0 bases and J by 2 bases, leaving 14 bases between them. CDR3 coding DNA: TGTGCCAGCAGTGAAGCCCCGGGGGGACGCGGCAATCAGCCCCAGCATTTT. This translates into CASSEAPGGRGNQPQHF.

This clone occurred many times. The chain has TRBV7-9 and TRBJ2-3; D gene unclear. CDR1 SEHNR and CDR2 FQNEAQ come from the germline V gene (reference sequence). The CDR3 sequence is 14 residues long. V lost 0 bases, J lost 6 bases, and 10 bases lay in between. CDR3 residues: CASSLAVTWDTQYF. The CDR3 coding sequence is TGTGCCAGCAGCTTAGCGGTGACTTGGGATACGCAGTATTTT.

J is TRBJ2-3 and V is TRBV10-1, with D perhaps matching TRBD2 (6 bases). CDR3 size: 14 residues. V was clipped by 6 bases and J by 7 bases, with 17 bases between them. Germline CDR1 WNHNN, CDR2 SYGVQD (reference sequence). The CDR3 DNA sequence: TGCGCCAGCAGCCTACGGGACTCTCATCATACGCAGTATTTT. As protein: CASSLRDSHHTQYF.

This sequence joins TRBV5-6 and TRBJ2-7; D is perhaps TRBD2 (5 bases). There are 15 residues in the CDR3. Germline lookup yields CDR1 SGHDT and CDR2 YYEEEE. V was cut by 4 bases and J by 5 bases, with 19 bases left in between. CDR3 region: CASSPLSSMSDEQYF. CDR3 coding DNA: TGTGCCAGCAGCCCACTGTCTAGCATGAGCGACGAGCAGTACTTC. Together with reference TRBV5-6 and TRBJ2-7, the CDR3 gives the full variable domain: DAGVTQSPTHLIKTRGQQVTLRCSPKSGHDTVSWYQQALGQGPQFIFQYYEEEERQRGNFPDRFSGHQFPNYSSELNVNALLLGDSALYLCASSPLSSMSDEQYFGPGTRLTVT.

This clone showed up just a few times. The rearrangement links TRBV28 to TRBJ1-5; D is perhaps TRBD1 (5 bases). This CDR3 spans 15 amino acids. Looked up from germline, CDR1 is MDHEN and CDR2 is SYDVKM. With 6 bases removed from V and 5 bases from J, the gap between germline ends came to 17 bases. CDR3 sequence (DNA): TGTGCCAGCAGCCCGCTCGGCAGGGCGGATCAGCCCCAGCATTTT. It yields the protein CASSPLGRADQPQHF.

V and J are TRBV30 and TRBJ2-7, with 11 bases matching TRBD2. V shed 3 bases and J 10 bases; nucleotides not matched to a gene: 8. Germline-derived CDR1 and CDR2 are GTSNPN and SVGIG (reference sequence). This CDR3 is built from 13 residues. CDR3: CAWSSLSGGAQYF. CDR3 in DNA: TGTGCCTGGAGCTCCCTTAGCGGGGGGGCCCAGTACTTC.

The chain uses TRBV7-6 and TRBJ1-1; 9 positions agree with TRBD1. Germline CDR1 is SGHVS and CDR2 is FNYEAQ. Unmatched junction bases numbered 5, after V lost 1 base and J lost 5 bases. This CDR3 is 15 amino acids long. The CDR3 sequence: CASSLGTGVGTEAFF. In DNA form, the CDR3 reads TGTGCCAGCAGCTTAGGGACAGGGGTGGGTACTGAAGCTTTCTTT. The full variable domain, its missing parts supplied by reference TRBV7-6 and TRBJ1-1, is GAGVSQSPRYKVTKRGQDVALRCDPISGHVSLYWYRQALGQGPEFLTYFNYEAQQDKSGLPNDRFSAERPEGSISTLTIQRTEQRDSAMYRCASSLGTGVGTEAFFGQGTRLTVV.

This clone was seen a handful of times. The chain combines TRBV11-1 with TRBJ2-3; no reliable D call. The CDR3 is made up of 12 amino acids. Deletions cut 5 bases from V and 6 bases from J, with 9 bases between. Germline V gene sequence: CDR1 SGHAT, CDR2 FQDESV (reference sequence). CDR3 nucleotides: TGTGCCAGCAGCGTCCTAGTGGATACGCAGTATTTT. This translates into CASSVLVDTQYF. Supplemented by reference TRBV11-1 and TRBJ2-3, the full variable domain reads EAEVAQSPRYKITEKSQAVAFWCDPISGHATLYWYRQILGQGPELLVQFQDESVVDDSQLPKDRFSAERLKGVDSTLKIQPAELGDSAMYLCASSVLVDTQYFGPGTRLTVL.

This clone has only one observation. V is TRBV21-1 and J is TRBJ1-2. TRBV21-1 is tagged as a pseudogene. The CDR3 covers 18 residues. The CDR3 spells CASSSRGGWELRTYGYTF. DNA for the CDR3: TGTGCCAGCAGCTCCCGGGGGGGATGGGAGCTCCGAACCTATGGCTACACCTTC.

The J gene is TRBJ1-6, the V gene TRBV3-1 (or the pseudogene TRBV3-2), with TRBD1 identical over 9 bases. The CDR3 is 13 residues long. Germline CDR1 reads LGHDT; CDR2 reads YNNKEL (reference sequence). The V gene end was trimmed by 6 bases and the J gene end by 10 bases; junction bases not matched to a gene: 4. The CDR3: CASSSTGGSPLHF. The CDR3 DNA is TGTGCCAGCAGTTCGACAGGGGGATCACCCCTCCACTTT.

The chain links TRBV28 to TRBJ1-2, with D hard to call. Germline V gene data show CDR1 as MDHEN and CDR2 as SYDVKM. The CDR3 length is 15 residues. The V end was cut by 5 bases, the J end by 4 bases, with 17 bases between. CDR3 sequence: CASSIDNEGLYGYTF. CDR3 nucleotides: TGTGCCAGCAGTATCGACAACGAAGGCCTCTATGGCTACACCTTC.

The CDR3 loop reads CASSKGLSLGGTQYF. The DNA for the CDR3 is TGTGCCAGCAGCAAGGGACTATCTTTGGGCGGGACCCAGTACTTC. The rearrangement links TRBV5-4 to TRBJ2-5, with TRBD2 matching over 7 bases. V gave up 4 bases and J gave up 7 bases; unmatched junction bases: 13. CDR1 is SGHNT, CDR2 YYREEE, per germline (reference sequence). The CDR3 is made up of 15 amino acids.

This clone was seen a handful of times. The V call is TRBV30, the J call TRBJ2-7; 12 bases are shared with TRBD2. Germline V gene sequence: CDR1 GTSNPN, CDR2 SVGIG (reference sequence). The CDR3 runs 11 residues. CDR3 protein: CGLAGEYEQYF. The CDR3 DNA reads TGTGGACTAGCGGGGGAGTACGAGCAGTACTTC.

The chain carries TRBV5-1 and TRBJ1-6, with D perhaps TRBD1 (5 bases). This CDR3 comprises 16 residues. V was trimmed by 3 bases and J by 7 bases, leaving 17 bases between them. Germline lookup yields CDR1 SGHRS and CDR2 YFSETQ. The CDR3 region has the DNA TGCGCCAGCAGCTGGGATGGGGCGGGAGGAAATTCACCCCTCCACTTT. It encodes CASSWDGAGGNSPLHF.

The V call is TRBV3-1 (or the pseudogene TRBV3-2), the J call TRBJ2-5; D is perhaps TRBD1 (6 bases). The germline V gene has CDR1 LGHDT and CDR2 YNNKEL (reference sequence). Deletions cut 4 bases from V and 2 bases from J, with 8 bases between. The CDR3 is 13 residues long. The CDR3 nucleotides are TGTGCCAGCAGCCGGACAGAACAAGAGACCCAGTACTTC. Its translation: CASSRTEQETQYF.